This paragraph covers one T cell receptor (beta chain) sequence. These data originate in a study of cytomegalovirus exposure and HLA in healthy donors. With 60 Vbeta and 13 Jbeta primers, the PCR was carried out. The repertoire was sequenced with immunoSEQ multiplex PCR; TCRdb's copy has only in-frame clones and lacks some. Here the sample spans roughly 110,000 clones, 70% to 80% being singletons. Trimming stripped 3 bases from V and 4 bases from J, with 7 bases between. CDR3 length: 12 amino acids. Germline CDR1 SGHRS, CDR2 YFSETQ. The chain links TRBV5-1 to TRBJ1-2, with D uncertain. The sequencing input was PBMCs. This TCR derives from a woman between 40 and 55 years old in good health and CMV-seropositive. The CDR3 reads CASSSGSYGYTF. CDR3 nucleotide sequence: TGCGCCAGCAGCTCGGGGAGCTATGGCTACACCTTC.